This paragraph covers one T cell receptor (beta chain) sequence. Antigen specificity is unknown. The data stem from a study of persistence of HIV-infected CD4 T cells. Broader study findings: Proviral oligoclonality tracked with TCR oligoclonality within the same sorted cells. Degenerate expanded CDR3beta sequences were enriched among CMV- and Gag-responding cells.

This was the immunoSEQ version 4 assay in survey mode. Assay used: immunoSEQ multiplex PCR; TCRdb lists only in-frame clones, some missing. The sample shows about 43,000 clones, 89% of them seen only once. This nonspecific control used anti-CD3/anti-CD28 bead stimulation of CD4+ T cells. Sorting selected CD4+ T cells upregulating both CD40 ligand and CD69. Germline loops: CDR1 LNHDA, CDR2 SQIVND (reference sequence). The ends lost 7 bases at V and 4 bases at J; junction bases unmatched: 4. This CDR3 region has 14 residues. The TCR originated in an adult man with HIV who was CMV-seropositive. The chain couples TRBV19 to TRBJ2-2; TRBD1 matches 9 bases. Sample: CD4+ T cells sorted from PBMCs after roughly 20-hour stimulation, taken from a patient who received antiretroviral therapy. The CDR3 nucleotides are TGTGCCAGTACCCAGGACAGGGGCACCGGGGAGCTGTTTTTT. The encoded protein is CASTQDRGTGELFF. Full variable domain (rest looked up from reference TRBV19 and TRBJ2-2): DGGITQSPKYLFRKEGQNVTLSCEQNLNHDAMYWYRQDPGQGLRLIYYSQIVNDFQKGDIAEGYSVSREKKESFPLTVTSAQKNPTAFYLCASTQDRGTGELFFGEGSRLTVL.